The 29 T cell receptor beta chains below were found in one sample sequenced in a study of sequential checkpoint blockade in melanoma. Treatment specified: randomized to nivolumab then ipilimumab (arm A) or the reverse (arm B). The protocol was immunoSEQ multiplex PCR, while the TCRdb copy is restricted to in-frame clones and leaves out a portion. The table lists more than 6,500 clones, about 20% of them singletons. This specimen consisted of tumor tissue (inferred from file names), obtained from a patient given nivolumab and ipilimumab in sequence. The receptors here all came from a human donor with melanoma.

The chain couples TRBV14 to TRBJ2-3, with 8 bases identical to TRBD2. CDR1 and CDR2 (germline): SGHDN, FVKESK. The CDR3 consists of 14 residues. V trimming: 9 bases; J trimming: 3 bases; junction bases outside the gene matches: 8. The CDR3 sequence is CASGAGTSTDTQYF. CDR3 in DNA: TGTGCCAGTGGAGCCGGGACTAGTACAGATACGCAGTATTTT. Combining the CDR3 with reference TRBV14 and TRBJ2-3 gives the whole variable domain EAGVTQFPSHSVIEKGQTVTLRCDPISGHDNLYWYRRVMGKEIKFLLHFVKESKQDESGMPNNRFLAERTGGTYSTLKVQPAELEDSGVYFCASGAGTSTDTQYFGPGTRLTVL.

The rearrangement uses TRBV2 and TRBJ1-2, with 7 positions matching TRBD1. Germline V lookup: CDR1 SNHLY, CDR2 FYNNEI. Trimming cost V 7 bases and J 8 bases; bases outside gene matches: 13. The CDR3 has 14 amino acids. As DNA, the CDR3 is TGTGCCAGCAAAATTGACAGGGAAGGGTTCGGCTACACCTTC. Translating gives CASKIDREGFGYTF.

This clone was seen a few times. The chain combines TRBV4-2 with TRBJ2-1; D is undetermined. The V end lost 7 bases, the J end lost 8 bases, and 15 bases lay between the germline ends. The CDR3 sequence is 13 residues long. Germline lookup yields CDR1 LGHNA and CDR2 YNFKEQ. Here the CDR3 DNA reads TGTGCCAGCAACCCCCGTCGCGGCGATGAGCAGTTCTTC. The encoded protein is CASNPRRGDEQFF.

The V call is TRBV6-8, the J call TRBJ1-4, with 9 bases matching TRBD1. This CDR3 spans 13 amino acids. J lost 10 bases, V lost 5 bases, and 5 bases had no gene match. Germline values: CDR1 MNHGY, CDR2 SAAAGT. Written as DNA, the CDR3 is TGTGCCAGCAGTCTCGGGACAGGGAGAAAACTGTTTTTT. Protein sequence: CASSLGTGRKLFF.

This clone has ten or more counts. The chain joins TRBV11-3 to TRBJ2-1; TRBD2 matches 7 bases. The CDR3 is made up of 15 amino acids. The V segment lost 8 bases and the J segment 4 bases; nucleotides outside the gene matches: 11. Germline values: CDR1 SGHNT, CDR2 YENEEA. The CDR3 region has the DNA TGTGCCAGCGGGAGGGGCAAGGCTACTTACAATGAGCAGTTCTTC. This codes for CASGRGKATYNEQFF.

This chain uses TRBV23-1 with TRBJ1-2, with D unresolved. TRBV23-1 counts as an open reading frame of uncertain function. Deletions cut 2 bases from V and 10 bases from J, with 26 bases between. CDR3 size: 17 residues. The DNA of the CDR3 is TGCGCCAGCAGTCAAGCCCCTCCCTGCGAGAGGGTAGTTGTCTACACCTTC. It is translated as CASSQAPPCERVVVYTF.

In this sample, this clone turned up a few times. The CDR3 sequence is CASNQGYGHNSPLHF. DNA of the CDR3: TGTGCCAGCAACCAGGGGTACGGCCATAATTCACCCCTCCACTTT. The chain has TRBV11-3 and TRBJ1-6; possible D gene TRBD1, 6 bases. Germline-derived CDR1 and CDR2 are SGHNT and YENEEA. Trimming removed 7 bases from V and 5 bases from J, with 15 bases in between. CDR3 length: 15 amino acids.

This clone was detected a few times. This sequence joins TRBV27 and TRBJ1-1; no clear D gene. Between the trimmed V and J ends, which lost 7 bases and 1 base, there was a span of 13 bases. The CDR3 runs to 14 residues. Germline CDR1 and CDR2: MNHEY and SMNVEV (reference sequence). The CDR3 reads CASTPHGRNTEAFF. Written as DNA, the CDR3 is TGTGCCAGCACCCCTCACGGCAGGAACACTGAAGCTTTCTTT.

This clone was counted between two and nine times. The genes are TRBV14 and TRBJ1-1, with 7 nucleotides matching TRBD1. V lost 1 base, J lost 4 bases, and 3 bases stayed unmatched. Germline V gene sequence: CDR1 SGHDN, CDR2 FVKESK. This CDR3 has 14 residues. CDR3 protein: CASSQAGGGTEAFF. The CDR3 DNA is TGTGCCAGCAGCCAAGCAGGGGGTGGCACTGAAGCTTTCTTT.

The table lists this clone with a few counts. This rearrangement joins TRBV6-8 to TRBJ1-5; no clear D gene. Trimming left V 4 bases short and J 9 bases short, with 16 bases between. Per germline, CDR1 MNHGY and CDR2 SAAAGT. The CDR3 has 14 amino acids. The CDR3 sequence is CASSLRETIGPQHF. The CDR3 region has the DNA TGTGCCAGCAGTTTAAGGGAAACCATAGGGCCCCAGCATTTT.

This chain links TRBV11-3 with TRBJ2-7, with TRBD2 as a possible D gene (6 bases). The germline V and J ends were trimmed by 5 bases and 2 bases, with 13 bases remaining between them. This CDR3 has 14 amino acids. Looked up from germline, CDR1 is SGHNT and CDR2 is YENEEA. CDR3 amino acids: CASSRRDFPYEQYF. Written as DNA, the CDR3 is TGTGCCAGCAGCCGCCGGGACTTCCCCTACGAGCAGTACTTC.

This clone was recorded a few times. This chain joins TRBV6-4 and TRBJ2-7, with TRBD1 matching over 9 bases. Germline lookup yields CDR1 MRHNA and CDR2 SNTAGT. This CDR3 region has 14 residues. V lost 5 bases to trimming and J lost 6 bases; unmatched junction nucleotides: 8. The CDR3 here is CASSYRDRVSEQYF. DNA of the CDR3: TGTGCCAGCAGTTACCGGGACAGGGTTTCCGAGCAGTACTTC.

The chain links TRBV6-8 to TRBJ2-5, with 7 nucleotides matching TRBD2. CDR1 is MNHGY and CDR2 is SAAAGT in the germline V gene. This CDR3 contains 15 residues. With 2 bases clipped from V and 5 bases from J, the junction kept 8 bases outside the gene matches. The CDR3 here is CASSYDASGDETQYF. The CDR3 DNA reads TGTGCCAGCAGTTACGACGCTAGCGGTGATGAGACCCAGTACTTC.

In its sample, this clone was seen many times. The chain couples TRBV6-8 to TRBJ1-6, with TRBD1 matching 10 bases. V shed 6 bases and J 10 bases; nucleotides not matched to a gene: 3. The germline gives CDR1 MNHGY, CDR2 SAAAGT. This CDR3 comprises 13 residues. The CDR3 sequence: CASRRQGASPLHF. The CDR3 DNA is TGTGCCAGCAGGCGACAGGGGGCATCACCCCTCCACTTT.

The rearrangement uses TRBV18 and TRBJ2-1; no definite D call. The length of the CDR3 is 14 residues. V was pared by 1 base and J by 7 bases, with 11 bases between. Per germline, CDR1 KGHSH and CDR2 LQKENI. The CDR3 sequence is CASSPLGTRNEQFF. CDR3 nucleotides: TGTGCCAGCTCACCACTCGGAACCCGAAATGAGCAGTTCTTC. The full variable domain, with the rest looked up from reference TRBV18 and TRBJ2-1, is NAGVMQNPRHLVRRRGQEARLRCSPMKGHSHVYWYRQLPEEGLKFMVYLQKENIIDESGMPKERFSAEFPKEGPSILRIQQVVRGDSAAYFCASSPLGTRNEQFFGPGTRLTVL.

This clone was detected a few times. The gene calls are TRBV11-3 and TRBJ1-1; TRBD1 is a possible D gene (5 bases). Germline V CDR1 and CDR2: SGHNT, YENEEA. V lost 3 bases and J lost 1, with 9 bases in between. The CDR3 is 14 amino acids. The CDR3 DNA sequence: TGTGCCAGCAGCTTGGAGGGGTGGAACACTGAAGCTTTCTTT. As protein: CASSLEGWNTEAFF.

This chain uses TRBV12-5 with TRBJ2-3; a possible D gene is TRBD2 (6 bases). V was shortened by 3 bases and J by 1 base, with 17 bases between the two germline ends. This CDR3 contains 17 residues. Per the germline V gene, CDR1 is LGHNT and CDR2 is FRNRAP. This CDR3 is CASGFSSRSSGTDTQYF. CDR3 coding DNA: TGTGCTAGTGGTTTTTCGAGTAGGTCTAGCGGCACAGATACGCAGTATTTT.

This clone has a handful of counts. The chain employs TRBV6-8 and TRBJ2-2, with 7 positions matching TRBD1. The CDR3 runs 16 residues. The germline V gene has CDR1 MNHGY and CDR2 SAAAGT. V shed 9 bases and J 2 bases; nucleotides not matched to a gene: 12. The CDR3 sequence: CASQSAGTDNTGELFF. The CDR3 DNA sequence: TGTGCCAGTCAATCGGCAGGGACAGATAACACCGGGGAGCTGTTTTTT.

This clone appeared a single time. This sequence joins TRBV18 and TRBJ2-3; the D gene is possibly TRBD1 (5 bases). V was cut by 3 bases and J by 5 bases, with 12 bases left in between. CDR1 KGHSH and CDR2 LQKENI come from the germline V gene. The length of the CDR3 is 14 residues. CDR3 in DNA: TGTGCCAGCTCACCGACGGAAGGGGTAGATACGCAGTATTTT. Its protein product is CASSPTEGVDTQYF.

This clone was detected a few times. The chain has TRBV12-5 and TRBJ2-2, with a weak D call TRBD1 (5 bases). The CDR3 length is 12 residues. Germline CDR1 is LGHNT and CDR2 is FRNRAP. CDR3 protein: CASKGDIGELFF. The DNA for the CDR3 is TGTGCCAGCAAAGGGGATATAGGGGAGCTGTTTTTT.

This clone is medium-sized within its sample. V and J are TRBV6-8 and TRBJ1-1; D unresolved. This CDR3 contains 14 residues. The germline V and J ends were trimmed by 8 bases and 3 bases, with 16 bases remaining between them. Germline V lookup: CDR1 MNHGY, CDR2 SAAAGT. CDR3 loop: CASRSYQQDTEAFF. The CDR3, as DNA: TGTGCCAGCCGCTCGTATCAGCAGGACACTGAAGCTTTCTTT.

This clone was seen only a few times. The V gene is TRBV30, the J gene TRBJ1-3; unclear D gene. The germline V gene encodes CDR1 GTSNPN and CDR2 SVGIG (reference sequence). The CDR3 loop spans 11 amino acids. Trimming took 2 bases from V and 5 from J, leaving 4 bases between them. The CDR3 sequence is CAWSSRNTIYF. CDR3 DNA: TGTGCCTGGAGTTCAAGAAACACCATATATTTT.

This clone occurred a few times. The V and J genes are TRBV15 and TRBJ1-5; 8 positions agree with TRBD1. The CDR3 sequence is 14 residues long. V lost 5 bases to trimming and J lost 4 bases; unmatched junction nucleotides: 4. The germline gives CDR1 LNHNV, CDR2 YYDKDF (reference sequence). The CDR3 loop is CATSYDRGNQPQHF. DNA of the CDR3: TGTGCCACCAGCTACGACAGGGGTAATCAGCCCCAGCATTTT.

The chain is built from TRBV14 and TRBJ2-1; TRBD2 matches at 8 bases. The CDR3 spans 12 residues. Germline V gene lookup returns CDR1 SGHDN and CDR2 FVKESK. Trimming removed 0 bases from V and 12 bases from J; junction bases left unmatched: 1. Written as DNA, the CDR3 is TGTGCCAGCAGCCAAGATCGGGGGGGGCAGTTCTTC. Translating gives CASSQDRGGQFF.

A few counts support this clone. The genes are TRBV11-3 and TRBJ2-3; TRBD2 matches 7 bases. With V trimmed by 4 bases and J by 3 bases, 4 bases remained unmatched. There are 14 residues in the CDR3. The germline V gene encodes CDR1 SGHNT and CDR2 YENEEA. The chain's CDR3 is CASSWEGWTDTQYF. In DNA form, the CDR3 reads TGTGCCAGCAGCTGGGAGGGCTGGACAGATACGCAGTATTTT.

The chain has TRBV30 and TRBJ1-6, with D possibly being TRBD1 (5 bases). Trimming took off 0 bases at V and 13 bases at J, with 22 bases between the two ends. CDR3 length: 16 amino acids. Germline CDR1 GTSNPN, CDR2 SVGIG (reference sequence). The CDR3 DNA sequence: TGTGCCTGGAGTGTACCCGAGGCAGGGAATATAGATCCCCTCCACTTT. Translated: CAWSVPEAGNIDPLHF.

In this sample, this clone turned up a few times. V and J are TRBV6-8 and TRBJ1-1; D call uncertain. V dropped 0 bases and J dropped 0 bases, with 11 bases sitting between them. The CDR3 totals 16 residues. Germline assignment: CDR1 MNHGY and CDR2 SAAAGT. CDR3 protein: CASSYSPGRMNTEAFF. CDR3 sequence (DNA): TGTGCCAGCAGTTACTCGCCTGGACGGATGAACACTGAAGCTTTCTTT.

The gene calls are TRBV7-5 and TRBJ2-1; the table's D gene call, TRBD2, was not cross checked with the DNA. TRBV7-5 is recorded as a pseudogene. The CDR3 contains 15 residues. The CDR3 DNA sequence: TGTGCCAGCAGTCTAGACCAAACCCGAGGCAATGAGCAGTTCTTC. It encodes CASSLDQTRGNEQFF.

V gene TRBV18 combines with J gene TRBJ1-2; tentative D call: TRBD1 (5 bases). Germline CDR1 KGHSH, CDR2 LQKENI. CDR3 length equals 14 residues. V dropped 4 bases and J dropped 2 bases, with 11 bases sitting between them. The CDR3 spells CASSRDSRNYGYTF. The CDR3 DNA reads TGTGCCAGCTCACGAGACAGTAGAAACTATGGCTACACCTTC. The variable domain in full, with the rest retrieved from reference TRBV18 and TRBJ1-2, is NAGVMQNPRHLVRRRGQEARLRCSPMKGHSHVYWYRQLPEEGLKFMVYLQKENIIDESGMPKERFSAEFPKEGPSILRIQQVVRGDSAAYFCASSRDSRNYGYTFGSGTRLTVV.